The 24 T cell receptor beta chains given below trace back to one sample, sequenced in a study of T cell responses to AZD1222 COVID-19 vaccine. Assay used: immunoSEQ multiplex PCR; TCRdb lists only in-frame clones, some missing. The data hold about 55,000 clones, with around 89% observed a single time. Source: peripheral blood, taken on day 0 of AZD1222 vaccination. These receptors were obtained from an adult in good health.

Concerning this clone itself: A read error may produce the germline difference seen at one junction end. This rearrangement joins TRBV7-8 to TRBJ2-1; no definite D call. The CDR3 runs 13 residues. The germline V gene encodes CDR1 SGHVS and CDR2 FQNEAQ. CDR3 in amino acids: CASSAPRYNEQFF. CDR3 coding DNA: TGTGCCAGCAGCGCTCCGAGGTACAACGAGCAGTTCTTC.

The rearrangement uses TRBV20-1 and TRBJ2-1; no reliable D call. Germline V gives CDR1 DFQATT, CDR2 SNEGSKA (reference sequence). V was shortened by 0 bases and J by 7 bases, with 4 bases between the two germline ends. The CDR3 covers 11 residues. In DNA form, the CDR3 reads TGCAGTGCTAGAGATCTAAATGAGCAGTTCTTC. Its translation: CSARDLNEQFF.

This clone was seen more than once but under ten times. The gene calls are TRBV6-2 or TRBV6-3 and TRBJ2-7, with D tentatively TRBD2 (5 bases). Germline CDR1 MNHEY, CDR2 SVGEGT. CDR3 size: 15 residues. Between the trimmed V and J ends, which lost 2 bases and 2 bases, there was a span of 13 bases. The CDR3 here is CASSYLGKRAYEQYF. The CDR3, as DNA: TGTGCCAGCAGTTACCTTGGGAAGAGGGCCTACGAGCAGTACTTC.

This chain connects TRBV7-8 to TRBJ1-1; 7 bases align to TRBD1. The V gene end was trimmed by 5 bases and the J gene end by 0 bases; junction bases not matched to a gene: 12. This CDR3 has 17 residues. Per germline, CDR1 SGHVS and CDR2 FQNEAQ. CDR3 bases: TGTGCCAGCAGCCAAAGACAGGGTATGAGGTTGAACACTGAAGCTTTCTTT. Residues: CASSQRQGMRLNTEAFF.

The CDR3 DNA reads as TGTGCCAGTAGGATCGGGTCTAGCGCACGCACAGATACGCAGTATTTT. Its translation is CASRIGSSARTDTQYF. The V and J genes are TRBV19 and TRBJ2-3; the D gene is possibly TRBD2 (6 bases). The CDR3 runs 16 residues. Trimming cost V 6 bases and J 1 base, with 17 bases left between them. CDR1 and CDR2 (germline): LNHDA, SQIVND (reference sequence).

The chain couples TRBV11-2 to TRBJ2-1; 7 nucleotides align to TRBD2. Per the germline V gene, CDR1 is SGHAT and CDR2 is FQNNGV. This CDR3 is 16 amino acids long. V shed 2 bases, J shed 2 bases, and the junction held 6 bases outside the gene matches. The CDR3 sequence is CASSLIWGGTYNEQFF. CDR3 coding DNA: TGTGCCAGCAGCTTAATTTGGGGGGGAACCTACAATGAGCAGTTCTTC.

This clone was picked up one time. The rearrangement uses TRBV28 and TRBJ1-2; D is ambiguous. From germline, CDR1 is MDHEN and CDR2 SYDVKM. V lost 5 bases, J lost 2 bases, and 12 bases lay in between. This CDR3 has 14 residues. DNA for the CDR3: TGTGCCAGCAGTACGAGCGGCGGGAACTATGGCTACACCTTC. It is translated as CASSTSGGNYGYTF.

This rearrangement joins TRBV28 to TRBJ2-1, with D unclear. Germline-derived CDR1 and CDR2 are MDHEN and SYDVKM. With 5 bases removed from V and 0 bases from J, the gap between germline ends came to 11 bases. This CDR3 contains 15 residues. DNA of the CDR3: TGTGCCAGCAGTGTCGACTTGAGCTCCTACAATGAGCAGTTCTTC. Its translation is CASSVDLSSYNEQFF.

The V call is TRBV6-2 or TRBV6-3, the J call TRBJ2-7, with D hard to call. The germline CDR1 and CDR2 sequences are MNHEY and SVGEGT. The CDR3 extends over 14 amino acids. Trimming pared 4 bases from V and 3 bases from J, leaving 13 bases between. The CDR3 region has the DNA TGTGCCAGCAGTTTAAGAGGACCCCGCTACGAGCAGTACTTC. It codes for CASSLRGPRYEQYF.

The chain combines TRBV7-2 with TRBJ2-1; D call uncertain. Germline loops: CDR1 SGHTA, CDR2 FQGNSA. The CDR3 is made up of 15 amino acids. V shed 1 base and J shed 5 bases, with 12 bases lying between them. In DNA form, the CDR3 reads TGTGCCAGCAGCTTAGATCCGGCCGCCCACAATGAGCAGTTCTTC. Its protein product is CASSLDPAAHNEQFF.

The chain is built from TRBV27 and TRBJ1-6, with unresolved D. Trimming shortened V by 5 bases and J by 7 bases, and 15 bases separated the two germline ends. The CDR3 spans 15 residues. Germline V lookup: CDR1 MNHEY, CDR2 SMNVEV (reference sequence). The CDR3 coding sequence is TGTGCCAGCAGTATAGGGCGAGTTGGAAATTCACCCCTCCACTTT. Residues: CASSIGRVGNSPLHF.

The chain uses TRBV19 and TRBJ1-3; 8 bases fit TRBD1. There are 15 residues in the CDR3. CDR1 LNHDA and CDR2 SQIVND come from the germline V gene (reference sequence). V shed 9 bases and J 0 bases; nucleotides not matched to a gene: 7. The CDR3 DNA is TGTGCCAGCCGGGACAGGCCAAACTCTGGAAACACCATATATTTT. This translates into CASRDRPNSGNTIYF. The whole variable domain, filled in from reference TRBV19 and TRBJ1-3, reads DGGITQSPKYLFRKEGQNVTLSCEQNLNHDAMYWYRQDPGQGLRLIYYSQIVNDFQKGDIAEGYSVSREKKESFPLTVTSAQKNPTAFYLCASRDRPNSGNTIYFGEGSWLTVV.

This chain links TRBV24-1 with TRBJ2-3, with 10 nucleotides matching TRBD1. V lost 4 bases and J lost 7; bases outside the gene matches: 13. Germline-derived CDR1 and CDR2 are KGHDR and SFDVKD. The CDR3 length is 17 residues. The CDR3 reads CATSDPRPDRGMNTQYF. CDR3 DNA: TGTGCCACCAGTGACCCGCGTCCGGACAGGGGGATGAATACGCAGTATTTT.

The V call is TRBV6-5, the J call TRBJ2-7; D is tentatively TRBD1 or TRBD2 (5 bases each). V was pared by 5 bases and J by 0 bases, with 11 bases between. Per germline, CDR1 MNHEY and CDR2 SVGAGI. This CDR3 region has 14 residues. The CDR3 protein is CASSTGRSSYEQYF. CDR3 DNA: TGTGCCAGCAGTACGGGGCGTTCCTCCTACGAGCAGTACTTC.

The rearrangement joins TRBV28 to TRBJ1-4, with TRBD1 as a possible D gene (5 bases). V was clipped by 5 bases and J by 9 bases, with 19 bases between them. The germline gives CDR1 MDHEN, CDR2 SYDVKM. The CDR3 contains 15 residues. As DNA, the CDR3 is TGTGCCAGCAGTCGAACAACCGGGGCCGGGAAAAAACTGTTTTTT. It codes for CASSRTTGAGKKLFF. Full variable domain (remainder filled in from reference TRBV28 and TRBJ1-4): DVKVTQSSRYLVKRTGEKVFLECVQDMDHENMFWYRQDPGLGLRLIYFSYDVKMKEKGDIPEGYSVSREKKERFSLILESASTNQTSMYLCASSRTTGAGKKLFFGSGTQLSVL.

The chain links TRBV27 to TRBJ1-2; 7 bases fit TRBD1. CDR3 length equals 17 residues. Germline V gene lookup returns CDR1 MNHEY and CDR2 SMNVEV (reference sequence). Trimming cost V 3 bases and J 2 bases; bases outside gene matches: 12. The CDR3 sequence: CASSFHAYRGRNYGYTF. The CDR3 bases are TGTGCCAGCAGTTTTCACGCGTACAGGGGTCGAAACTATGGCTACACCTTC.

The chain recombines TRBV5-1 with TRBJ2-3, with 11 bases identical to TRBD2. In germline, CDR1 is SGHRS, CDR2 YFSETQ. Germline trimming cut 0 bases from V and 4 bases from J; bases unmatched to any gene: 4. The CDR3 has 16 residues. CDR3 loop: CASSLGGTSGSDTQYF. DNA for the CDR3: TGCGCCAGCAGCTTGGGGGGGACTAGCGGATCAGATACGCAGTATTTT.

Written as DNA, the CDR3 is TGTGCCAGCAGCGCCGACAGGGGAGGGGAGGGCGAGCAGTACTTC. It codes for CASSADRGGEGEQYF. The V gene is TRBV9, the J gene TRBJ2-7, with a weak D call TRBD1 (8 bases). The germline V and J ends were trimmed by 3 bases and 6 bases, with 19 bases remaining between them. Germline V gene sequence: CDR1 SGDLS, CDR2 YYNGEE. This CDR3 comprises 15 residues.

This chain joins TRBV19 and TRBJ2-1; 12 bases agree with TRBD2. Germline loops: CDR1 LNHDA, CDR2 SQIVND (reference sequence). The CDR3 consists of 20 residues. V dropped 1 base and J dropped 0; count of bases not matched to a gene: 10. The DNA of the CDR3 is TGTGCCAGTAGTATAGGGGGGCTAGCGGGAGGGCGGAGCTCCTACAATGAGCAGTTCTTC. Protein sequence: CASSIGGLAGGRSSYNEQFF.

This chain links TRBV29-1 with TRBJ1-2; 10 bases match TRBD1. Looked up from germline, CDR1 is SQVTM and CDR2 is ANQGSEA. The junction had 15 bases not matched to a gene; V was cut back by 1 base and J by 4 bases. The CDR3 has 18 amino acids. The DNA of the CDR3 is TGCAGCGTTGAAGGAAACCGGGACAGGGGCTCAGGTGGCTATGGCTACACCTTC. It yields the protein CSVEGNRDRGSGGYGYTF.

The rearrangement joins TRBV15 to TRBJ2-5, with D perhaps matching TRBD1 (6 bases). The CDR3 runs 17 residues. V gave up 5 bases and J gave up 5 bases, with 24 bases separating them. Germline V gene data show CDR1 as LNHNV and CDR2 as YYDKDF (reference sequence). Here the CDR3 DNA reads TGTGCCACCAGCCCCCGCGCAGGGACAATATTACCTGAGACCCAGTACTTC. This translates into CATSPRAGTILPETQYF. The whole variable domain, remainder taken from reference TRBV15 and TRBJ2-5, is DAMVIQNPRYQVTQFGKPVTLSCSQTLNHNVMYWYQQKSSQAPKLLFHYYDKDFNNEADTPDNFQSRRPNTSFCFLDIRSPGLGDTAMYLCATSPRAGTILPETQYFGPGTRLLVL.

The V and J genes are TRBV4-2 and TRBJ2-2; D is uncertain. The CDR3 is made up of 16 amino acids. CDR1 and CDR2 (germline): LGHNA, YNFKEQ. V was trimmed by 2 bases and J by 0 bases, leaving 10 bases between them. In DNA, the CDR3 is TGTGCCAGCAGCCAATTCGGCGGAGCGAACACCGGGGAGCTGTTTTTT. This encodes CASSQFGGANTGELFF.

The rearrangement links TRBV10-3 to TRBJ2-7; D is unresolved. The CDR3 is made up of 12 amino acids. Trimming removed 1 base from V and 6 bases from J, with 7 bases in between. CDR1 and CDR2 (germline): ENHRY, SYGVKD. In DNA, the CDR3 is TGTGCCATCAGTGAGTTAACATCCGAGCAGTACTTC. This translates into CAISELTSEQYF.

The genes are TRBV7-9 and TRBJ1-4, with D perhaps TRBD1 (5 bases). This CDR3 spans 13 amino acids. From germline, CDR1 is SEHNR and CDR2 FQNEAQ (reference sequence). V was shortened by 0 bases and J by 7 bases, with 6 bases between the two germline ends. The CDR3 here is CASSLAGVEKLFF. For the CDR3, the DNA is TGTGCCAGCAGCTTAGCAGGGGTTGAAAAACTGTTTTTT.